This TCR beta chain emerged from a study of blood T cell repertoires in COVID-19. Study background: Collection of acute and convalescent COVID-19 samples took place in the United States, Italy and Spain.

Sequenced by immunoSEQ multiplex PCR; TCRdb stores in-frame clones only, minus some. In the table there are about 130,000 clones, approximately 77% of which are singletons. The CDR3 runs 17 residues. The germline V and J ends were trimmed by 5 bases and 2 bases, with 19 bases remaining between them. Germline CDR1 and CDR2: LNHDA and SQIVND (reference sequence). V is TRBV19 and J is TRBJ1-5; tentative D call: TRBD1 (5 bases). What was sequenced was peripheral blood. The TCR comes from a man older than 75 with acute or convalescent COVID-19. The CDR3 loop is CASSGAGSPLGNQPQHF. The CDR3 DNA follows: TGTGCCAGTAGTGGGGCGGGGTCCCCCTTAGGCAATCAGCCCCAGCATTTT.